The subject of this entry is one T cell receptor beta chain. Trimming took 4 bases from V and 2 from J, leaving 11 bases between them. The CDR3 has 14 residues. CDR1 is SNHLY, CDR2 FYNNEI, per germline. Bulk CD8+ and CD4+ cells came from magnetic negative isolation; CD8+ TEMRA by FACS. The sample is drawn from a study of CD8 T cells in Susac syndrome. About the study: At the time of blood draw, patients with Susac syndrome were therapy-naive, receiving corticosteroids, or receiving intravenous immunoglobulin alone.

Random hexamers were used to reverse transcribe roughly 0.45 to 1 ug of RNA. TCRdb independently ran MiXCR on the immunoSEQ multiplex PCR reads; one entry per CDR3 protein. The sample has roughly 180,000 distinct CDR3 sequences, 90% to 95% seen once. The V gene is TRBV2, the J gene TRBJ1-1, with D tentatively TRBD1 (5 bases). Sequencing was performed on CD4+ T cells from PBMCs. The sequence came from a human donor with Susac syndrome. The CDR3 DNA sequence: TGTGCCAGCAGTGGAAGGGGCCCCAACACTGAAGCTTTCTTT. It codes for CASSGRGPNTEAFF.